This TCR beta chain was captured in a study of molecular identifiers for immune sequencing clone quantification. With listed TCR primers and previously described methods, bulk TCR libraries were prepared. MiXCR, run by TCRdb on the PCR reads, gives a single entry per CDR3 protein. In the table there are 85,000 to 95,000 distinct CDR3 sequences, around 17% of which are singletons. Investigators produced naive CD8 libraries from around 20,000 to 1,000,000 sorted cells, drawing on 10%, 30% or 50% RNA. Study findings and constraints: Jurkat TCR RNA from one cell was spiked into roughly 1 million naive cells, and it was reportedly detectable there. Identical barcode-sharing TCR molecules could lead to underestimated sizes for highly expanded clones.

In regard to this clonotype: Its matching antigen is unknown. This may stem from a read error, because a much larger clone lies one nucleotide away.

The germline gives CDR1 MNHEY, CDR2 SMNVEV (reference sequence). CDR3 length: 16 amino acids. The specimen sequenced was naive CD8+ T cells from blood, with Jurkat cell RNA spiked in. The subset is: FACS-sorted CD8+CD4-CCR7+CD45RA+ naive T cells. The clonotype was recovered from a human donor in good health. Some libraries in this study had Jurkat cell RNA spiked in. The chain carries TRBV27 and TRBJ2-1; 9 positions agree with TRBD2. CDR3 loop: CASRSGLAETYNERFF. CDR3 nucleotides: TGTGCCAGCAGATCGGGACTAGCCGAGACCTACAATGAGCGGTTCTTC.